Listed below are T cell receptor beta chains from one sample, sequenced in a study of cytomegalovirus exposure and HLA in healthy donors. Method: immunoSEQ multiplex PCR; TCRdb's copy keeps in-frame clones and lacks some. The data show some 130,000 clones, 77% seen once. Sequenced sample: PBMCs. These TCRs come from a man aged 30 to 45 in good health and CMV-seronegative. The CDR3 runs from the conserved cysteine through the conserved F or W. A D gene is named only where the DNA matches it firmly. Clone size, where shown, is once, few, many, or a class for clones that have expanded.

v_call	d_call	clone_size	j_call	cdr3_aa	cdr3_nt
TRBV10-1	TRBD2	few	TRBJ2-2	CASGTSGFGELFF	TGCGCCAGTGGGACTAGCGGGTTCGGGGAGCTGTTTTTT
TRBV19	TRBD1	NA	TRBJ1-2	CASSIGRGPGYTF	TGTGCCAGTAGTATAGGCAGGGGGCCTGGCTACACCTTC
TRBV5-4	TRBD2	few	TRBJ2-5	CASSWGGETQYF	TGTGCCAGCAGCTGGGGGGGGGAGACCCAGTACTTC
TRBV6-1	TRBD2	NA	TRBJ2-3	CASSEVGGGNTDTQYF	TGTGCCAGCAGTGAAGTCGGGGGGGGCAACACAGATACGCAGTATTTT
TRBV7-7	NA	NA	TRBJ2-5	CASSLAVRGQETQYF	TGTGCTAGCAGCTTAGCCGTGCGGGGACAAGAGACCCAGTACTTC
TRBV6-5	TRBD1	NA	TRBJ1-1	CASRRDRQGDAFF	TGTGCCAGCCGGAGGGACCGACAGGGAGACGCTTTCTTT
TRBV28	TRBD2	NA	TRBJ2-5	CASSSASGGSQETQYF	TGTGCCAGCAGTTCGGCTAGCGGAGGGAGCCAAGAGACCCAGTACTTC
TRBV28	NA	NA	TRBJ1-1	CASSLRGWVTEAFF	TGTGCCAGCAGTCTGAGAGGGTGGGTCACTGAAGCTTTCTTT
TRBV28	TRBD2	NA	TRBJ2-1	CASSLGLADYNEQFF	TGTGCCAGCAGCTTGGGCCTAGCGGATTACAATGAGCAGTTCTTC
TRBV19	NA	NA	TRBJ2-6	CASSSGRVNGGANVLTF	TGTGCCAGTAGTAGCGGCAGGGTTAACGGTGGGGCCAACGTCCTGACTTTC
TRBV27	TRBD2	NA	TRBJ2-5	CASSRTSGKETQYF	TGTGCCAGCAGTCGGACTAGCGGGAAAGAGACCCAGTACTTC
TRBV4-1	TRBD2	NA	TRBJ2-1	CASSQAPTSGANEQFF	TGCGCCAGCAGCCAAGCGCCAACTAGCGGGGCTAATGAGCAGTTCTTC
TRBV5-1	TRBD1	NA	TRBJ2-7	CASSLVAGGSYEQYF	TGCGCCAGCAGCTTGGTTGCAGGGGGCTCCTACGAGCAGTACTTC
TRBV6-4	TRBD1	NA	TRBJ2-1	CASSEKGATNEQFF	TGTGCCAGCAGTGAAAAGGGGGCTACTAATGAGCAGTTCTTC
TRBV28	TRBD1	NA	TRBJ2-5	CASSRTGTEETQYF	TGTGCCAGCAGCCGGACGGGGACAGAAGAGACCCAGTACTTC
TRBV5-1	TRBD2	once	TRBJ2-5	CASSSGLAGAYQETQYF	TGCGCCAGCAGCTCGGGACTAGCGGGAGCCTACCAAGAGACCCAGTACTTC
TRBV5-1	NA	few	TRBJ2-7	CASSLGIGQKRDYEQYF	TGCGCCAGCAGCTTGGGGATAGGACAGAAACGGGACTACGAGCAGTACTTC
TRBV27	TRBD1	NA	TRBJ2-6	CASTRDSFSGANVLTF	TGTGCCAGCACCAGGGACAGCTTCTCTGGGGCCAACGTCCTGACTTTC
TRBV7-8	TRBD1	NA	TRBJ2-5	CASSLVLTGLRETQYF	TGTGCCAGCAGCCTGGTACTGACAGGGCTACGGGAGACCCAGTACTTC
TRBV18	TRBD1	NA	TRBJ2-5	CASSPPNGQGETQYF	TGTGCCAGCTCACCCCCTAATGGACAGGGTGAGACCCAGTACTTC
TRBV9	NA	NA	TRBJ2-1	CASSPGHYFNEQFF	TGTGCCAGCAGCCCTGGACACTATTTCAATGAGCAGTTCTTC
TRBV5-1	TRBD1	NA	TRBJ1-3	CASSLGDSYLDSGNTIYF	TGCGCCAGCAGCCTGGGGGACAGCTACCTAGACTCTGGAAACACCATATATTTT
TRBV6-6	NA	NA	TRBJ1-2	CASSPGGENGYTF	TGTGCCAGCAGTCCTGGGGGGGAGAATGGCTACACCTTC
TRBV9	TRBD1	NA	TRBJ2-7	CASSVTGAAYEQYF	TGTGCCAGCAGCGTGACAGGGGCCGCCTACGAGCAGTACTTC
TRBV5-6	NA	NA	TRBJ2-2	CASSLERLRTGELFF	TGTGCCAGCAGCTTGGAGCGCCTTCGCACCGGGGAGCTGTTTTTT
TRBV10-1	NA	NA	TRBJ1-2	CASSDKLNYGYTF	TGCGCCAGCAGTGATAAGCTTAACTATGGCTACACCTTC
TRBV5-1	TRBD2	few	TRBJ2-3	CASSLRTSGRADTQYF	TGCGCCAGCAGCTTACGGACTAGCGGGAGGGCAGATACGCAGTATTTT
TRBV6-5	NA	NA	TRBJ1-4	CASSYSYRKNEKLFF	TGTGCCAGCAGTTACTCCTACAGGAAGAATGAAAAACTGTTTTTT
TRBV5-1	TRBD2	NA	TRBJ2-1	CASSPEGLAPDEQFF	TGCGCCAGCAGCCCGGAGGGACTAGCTCCGGATGAGCAGTTCTTC
TRBV6-1	TRBD1	few	TRBJ2-5	CASSVGQGETQYF	TGTGCCAGCAGCGTTGGACAGGGAGAGACCCAGTACTTC
TRBV27	TRBD1	NA	TRBJ1-1	CASSRGRETEAFF	TGTGCCAGCAGCAGGGGGCGCGAGACTGAGGCTTTCTTT
TRBV30	TRBD2	NA	TRBJ2-3	CAWSAASGRTQYF	TGTGCCTGGAGTGCGGCTAGCGGGAGGACGCAGTATTTT
TRBV6-1	NA	once	TRBJ1-2	CASSFRVGAEGYTF	TGTGCCAGCAGCTTCAGGGTTGGCGCGGAGGGCTACACCTTC
TRBV19	NA	NA	TRBJ2-1	CASRGPGLSYNEQFF	TGTGCCAGTAGGGGTCCGGGACTCTCCTACAATGAGCAGTTCTTC